Below are 26 T cell receptor beta chains sequenced from a single sample in a study of cytomegalovirus exposure and HLA in healthy donors. In the PCR, 60 Vbeta and 13 Jbeta primers were used. TCRdb keeps only in-frame clones here, not all; method: immunoSEQ multiplex PCR. The table lists about 160,000 clones, 65% to 90% of them singletons. The sequencing input was PBMCs. Source of these receptors: a man aged 50 to 59 in good health and CMV-seropositive.

V gene TRBV29-1 combines with J gene TRBJ2-5; 8 bases map to TRBD1. The end of the DNA is better explained by TRBJ2-7, so the J call may be wrong. Germline CDR1 is SQVTM and CDR2 is ANQGSEA. The CDR3 sequence is 13 residues long. The CDR3 DNA is TGCAGCGTTAGGACAGGGAAACCCTACGAGCAGTACTTC. Its translation: CSVRTGKPYEQYF.

CDR3 loop: CASSWTSPGLAGGTDTQYF. The CDR3 nucleotides read TGTGCCAGCAGTTGGACATCTCCGGGACTAGCGGGAGGCACAGATACGCAGTATTTT. V usage is TRBV27 and J usage is TRBJ2-3; 14 nucleotides align to TRBD2. This CDR3 has 19 amino acids. The germline V gene has CDR1 MNHEY and CDR2 SMNVEV (reference sequence). Trimming took 4 bases from V and 1 from J; bases not matched to a gene: 10.

Comments on this clone: The same CDR3 also results from other DNA sequences found in this sample. The genes are TRBV5-1 and TRBJ2-5; 7 bases align to TRBD2. Per germline, CDR1 SGHRS and CDR2 YFSETQ. CDR3 length equals 13 residues. The trim removed 0 bases at V and 5 bases at J, leaving 1 base unmatched. CDR3 residues: CASSLVGGETQYF. CDR3 bases: TGCGCCAGCAGCTTGGTGGGGGGGGAGACCCAGTACTTC.

The J gene is TRBJ1-1, the V gene TRBV7-8; possibly TRBD1 for D (6 bases). There are 14 residues in the CDR3. Trimming pared 8 bases from V and 4 bases from J, leaving 17 bases between. CDR1 and CDR2 from the germline V gene are SGHVS and FQNEAQ. The CDR3: CASEGRLGATEAFF. CDR3 nucleotide sequence: TGTGCCAGCGAGGGGCGTTTGGGGGCCACTGAAGCTTTCTTT. The variable domain in full, completed from reference TRBV7-8 and TRBJ1-1, reads GAGVSQSPRYKVAKRGQDVALRCDPISGHVSLFWYQQALGQGPEFLTYFQNEAQLDKSGLPSDRFFAERPEGSVSTLKIQRTQQEDSAVYLCASEGRLGATEAFFGQGTRLTVV.

The chain links TRBV19 to TRBJ1-5; possibly TRBD1 for D (5 bases). V lost 4 bases to trimming and J lost 3 bases, with 10 bases between them. Germline-derived CDR1 and CDR2 are LNHDA and SQIVND (reference sequence). The CDR3 contains 14 residues. In nucleotides, the CDR3 is TGTGCCAGTAGTACCGGGACTGCCAATCAGCCCCAGCATTTT. Protein product: CASSTGTANQPQHF.

This chain connects TRBV5-1 to TRBJ2-5; 7 nucleotides line up with TRBD1. V trimming: 1 base; J trimming: 0 bases; junction bases outside the gene matches: 6. CDR1 SGHRS and CDR2 YFSETQ come from the germline V gene. The CDR3 is 16 amino acids. CDR3 sequence: CASSLIGTVNQETQYF. CDR3 in DNA: TGCGCCAGCAGCTTGATTGGGACAGTAAACCAAGAGACCCAGTACTTC. Full variable domain (remainder filled in from reference TRBV5-1 and TRBJ2-5): KAGVTQTPRYLIKTRGQQVTLSCSPISGHRSVSWYQQTPGQGLQFLFEYFSETQRNKGNFPGRFSGRQFSNSRSEMNVSTLELGDSALYLCASSLIGTVNQETQYFGPGTRLLVL.

The chain carries TRBV7-2 and TRBJ1-1; 7 bases map to TRBD1. The junction had 4 bases not matched to a gene; V was cut back by 1 base and J by 2 bases. This CDR3 comprises 15 residues. The germline CDR1 and CDR2 sequences are SGHTA and FQGNSA. DNA for the CDR3: TGTGCCAGCAGCTTAGGCGGGACAGCCAACACTGAAGCTTTCTTT. It encodes CASSLGGTANTEAFF.

V usage is TRBV5-4 and J usage is TRBJ2-7; TRBD1 matches at 7 bases. V lost 2 bases and J lost 3; bases outside the gene matches: 5. This CDR3 is 14 amino acids long. Looked up from germline, CDR1 is SGHNT and CDR2 is YYREEE (reference sequence). This CDR3 is CASSLTGQFYEQYF. The CDR3 nucleotides are TGTGCCAGCAGCTTAACGGGACAGTTCTACGAGCAGTACTTC.

Regarding this clone: At one boundary the junction diverges from the germline segment, which might be a read error. Other DNA sequences within the sample encode an identical CDR3. V usage is TRBV9 and J usage is TRBJ1-1; TRBD1 matches 7 bases. Looked up from germline, CDR1 is SGDLS and CDR2 is YYNGEE. This CDR3 has 14 amino acids. The chain's CDR3 is CASSAVPGGNEAFF. DNA for the CDR3: TGCGCCAGCAGCGCGGTTCCAGGGGGGAATGAAGCTTTCTTT. Using reference TRBV9 and TRBJ1-1 for the parts outside the CDR3, the full variable domain is DSGVTQTPKHLITATGQRVTLRCSPRSGDLSVYWYQQSLDQGLQFLIQYYNGEERAKGNILERFSAQQFPDLHSELNLSSLELGDSALYFCASSAVPGGNEAFFGQGTRLTVV.

The rearrangement uses TRBV29-1 and TRBJ2-1, with 11 bases matching TRBD1. The germline V gene has CDR1 SQVTM and CDR2 ANQGSEA. The CDR3 loop spans 14 amino acids. J was trimmed by 4 bases and V by 7 bases; bases with no gene match: 6. As DNA, the CDR3 is TGCAGCGCGGCGGACAGGGGGCCGTACAATGAGCAGTTCTTC. Amino acid sequence: CSAADRGPYNEQFF.

About this clone itself: Other DNA sequences within the sample encode an identical CDR3. The chain carries TRBV11-2 and TRBJ1-2; D gene ambiguous. The length of the CDR3 is 13 residues. The V and J ends lost 1 base and 2 bases respectively, with 5 bases between them. Germline CDR1 reads SGHAT; CDR2 reads FQNNGV. The CDR3 here is CASSLALNYGYTF. The DNA of the CDR3 is TGTGCCAGCAGCTTAGCTCTGAACTATGGCTACACCTTC. Full variable domain (outside the CDR3, taken from reference TRBV11-2 and TRBJ1-2): EAGVAQSPRYKIIEKRQSVAFWCNPISGHATLYWYQQILGQGPKLLIQFQNNGVVDDSQLPKDRFSAERLKGVDSTLKIQPAKLEDSAVYLCASSLALNYGYTFGSGTRLTVV.

CDR3 DNA sequence: TGTGCCAGCAGCTCACCGACAGTTTTCTATGGCTACACCTTC. As protein: CASSSPTVFYGYTF. V is TRBV7-2 and J is TRBJ1-2, with D possibly TRBD1 on 5 matching bases. The length of the CDR3 is 14 residues. CDR1 is SGHTA and CDR2 is FQGNSA in the germline V gene. Trimming cost V 4 bases and J 4 bases, with 13 bases left between them.

This clone was observed a few times. The chain joins TRBV28 to TRBJ2-1; possibly TRBD1 for D (6 bases). V shed 1 base and J shed 5 bases, with 15 bases lying between them. This CDR3 comprises 16 residues. Germline CDR1 and CDR2: MDHEN and SYDVKM. The CDR3 region is CASSLSGTGWDNEQFF. CDR3 DNA: TGTGCCAGCAGTTTATCAGGAACAGGGTGGGACAATGAGCAGTTCTTC.

This sequence joins TRBV6-1 and TRBJ1-5, with a weak D call TRBD1 (5 bases). The CDR3 has 15 residues. Germline V gives CDR1 MNHNS, CDR2 SASEGT. With 2 bases removed from V and 7 bases from J, the gap between germline ends came to 15 bases. The CDR3 reads CASSEIGAVDQPQHF. In DNA, the CDR3 is TGTGCCAGCAGTGAAATAGGGGCAGTCGACCAGCCCCAGCATTTT.

V and J are TRBV29-1 and TRBJ2-7, with D possibly being TRBD1 (6 bases). CDR1 is SQVTM, CDR2 ANQGSEA, per germline. Trimming left V 6 bases short and J 5 bases short, with 11 bases between. The CDR3 consists of 11 residues. The CDR3 DNA reads TGCAGCGTGTCGGACAGCCACGAGCAGTACTTC. Translated, it gives CSVSDSHEQYF.

The chain is built from TRBV7-9 and TRBJ2-1; no clear D gene. The CDR3 covers 15 residues. V lost 7 bases, J lost 0 bases, and 13 bases lay in between. Germline CDR1 reads SEHNR; CDR2 reads FQNEAQ (reference sequence). The CDR3 DNA sequence: TGTGCCAGCACCCCGACTGGAAGCTCCTACAATGAGCAGTTCTTC. This encodes CASTPTGSSYNEQFF. Full variable domain (remainder filled in from reference TRBV7-9 and TRBJ2-1): DTGVSQNPRHKITKRGQNVTFRCDPISEHNRLYWYRQTLGQGPEFLTYFQNEAQLEKSRLLSDRFSAERPKGSFSTLEIQRTEQGDSAMYLCASTPTGSSYNEQFFGPGTRLTVL.

This clone was picked up a small number of times. The chain couples TRBV7-6 to TRBJ2-3, with 8 nucleotides matching TRBD1. Germline trimming cut 1 base from V and 1 base from J; bases unmatched to any gene: 7. Germline CDR1 is SGHVS and CDR2 is FNYEAQ. This CDR3 contains 17 residues. As DNA, the CDR3 is TGTGCCAGCAGCTTAGGGGCCGGGACAGGACGCACAGATACGCAGTATTTT. Its protein is CASSLGAGTGRTDTQYF.

Of note for this clone: Different DNA sequences within this sample yield the same CDR3. This rearrangement joins TRBV27 to TRBJ1-2; the D gene is possibly TRBD1 (6 bases). CDR1 and CDR2 from the germline V gene are MNHEY and SMNVEV (reference sequence). This CDR3 spans 13 amino acids. The V end was cut by 3 bases, the J end by 7 bases, with 12 bases between. CDR3 sequence (DNA): TGTGCCAGCAGTTTGACAGGCGGTGGTGGCTACACCTTC. Translation gives CASSLTGGGGYTF.

The chain employs TRBV19 and TRBJ2-5, with D maybe TRBD2 (6 bases). The V end was cut by 5 bases, the J end by 5 bases, with 12 bases between. The CDR3 has 13 residues. Germline V CDR1 and CDR2: LNHDA, SQIVND (reference sequence). For the CDR3, the DNA is TGTGCCAGTAGTGACGGGACTCACGAGACCCAGTACTTC. Translation gives CASSDGTHETQYF.

Only one count was recorded for this clone. V and J are TRBV18 and TRBJ1-1; D call uncertain. CDR1 KGHSH and CDR2 LQKENI come from the germline V gene. Deletions cut 2 bases from V and 4 bases from J, with 11 bases between. The length of the CDR3 is 14 residues. The CDR3 here is CASSPEGLSTEAFF. The CDR3 region has the DNA TGTGCCAGCTCACCAGAGGGATTGAGCACTGAAGCTTTCTTT. Together with reference TRBV18 and TRBJ1-1, the CDR3 gives the full variable domain: NAGVMQNPRHLVRRRGQEARLRCSPMKGHSHVYWYRQLPEEGLKFMVYLQKENIIDESGMPKERFSAEFPKEGPSILRIQQVVRGDSAAYFCASSPEGLSTEAFFGQGTRLTVV.

The rearrangement joins TRBV7-2 to TRBJ2-3; a weak D match, TRBD2 (6 bases). Deletions cut 3 bases from V and 2 bases from J, with 12 bases between. The V gene's germline CDR1 is SGHTA and CDR2 FQGNSA. This CDR3 has 15 amino acids. Here the CDR3 reads CASSFIADSTDTQYF. The CDR3 DNA reads as TGTGCCAGCAGCTTTATAGCGGACTCCACAGATACGCAGTATTTT.

This rearrangement joins TRBV6-1 to TRBJ1-1; no clear D gene. Germline V lookup: CDR1 MNHNS, CDR2 SASEGT. V was cut by 6 bases and J by 5 bases, with 16 bases left in between. CDR3 size: 14 residues. The CDR3 nucleotides read TGTGCCAGCAGAGGGCAGGAGAGAGGGACTGAAGCTTTCTTT. Its protein is CASRGQERGTEAFF.

This rearrangement joins TRBV11-2 to TRBJ2-7; possibly TRBD1 for D (6 bases). The CDR3 extends over 13 amino acids. Germline values: CDR1 SGHAT, CDR2 FQNNGV. V was pared by 2 bases and J by 3 bases, with 8 bases between. DNA for the CDR3: TGTGCCAGCAGCTTAAACAGGGACTACGAGCAGTACTTC. Protein product: CASSLNRDYEQYF.

This clone came up once. A read error may account for a junction end that differs from germline. CDR3 bases: TGTGCTAGCAGCAGCGGGACTCTCGGGGAGCTGTTTTTT. This translates into CASSSGTLGELFF. The V gene is TRBV7-7, the J gene TRBJ2-2; TRBD2 aligns across 7 bases. CDR1 is SSHAT and CDR2 is FNYEAQ in the germline V gene (reference sequence). CDR3 size: 13 residues.

J is TRBJ1-2 and V is TRBV5-5; the match to TRBD1 covers 9 bases. This CDR3 comprises 16 residues. Looked up from germline, CDR1 is SGHKS and CDR2 is YYEKEE (reference sequence). V shed 1 base, J shed 0 bases, and the junction held 4 bases outside the gene matches. The CDR3 protein is CASSLTGQGANYGYTF. CDR3 nucleotide sequence: TGTGCCAGCAGCTTGACGGGACAGGGAGCTAACTATGGCTACACCTTC. Filled out from reference TRBV5-5 and TRBJ1-2, the complete variable domain reads DAGVTQSPTHLIKTRGQQVTLRCSPISGHKSVSWYQQVLGQGPQFIFQYYEKEERGRGNFPDRFSARQFPNYSSELNVNALLLGDSALYLCASSLTGQGANYGYTFGSGTRLTVV.

This sequence joins TRBV5-8 and TRBJ2-1; perhaps TRBD1 as D (5 bases). V lost 7 bases to trimming and J lost 0 bases, with 11 bases between them. Germline-derived CDR1 and CDR2 are SGHTS and YDEGEE. There are 14 residues in the CDR3. This chain's CDR3 is CASRKRGSYNEQFF. The DNA of the CDR3 is TGTGCCAGCCGAAAAAGGGGCTCCTACAATGAGCAGTTCTTC.